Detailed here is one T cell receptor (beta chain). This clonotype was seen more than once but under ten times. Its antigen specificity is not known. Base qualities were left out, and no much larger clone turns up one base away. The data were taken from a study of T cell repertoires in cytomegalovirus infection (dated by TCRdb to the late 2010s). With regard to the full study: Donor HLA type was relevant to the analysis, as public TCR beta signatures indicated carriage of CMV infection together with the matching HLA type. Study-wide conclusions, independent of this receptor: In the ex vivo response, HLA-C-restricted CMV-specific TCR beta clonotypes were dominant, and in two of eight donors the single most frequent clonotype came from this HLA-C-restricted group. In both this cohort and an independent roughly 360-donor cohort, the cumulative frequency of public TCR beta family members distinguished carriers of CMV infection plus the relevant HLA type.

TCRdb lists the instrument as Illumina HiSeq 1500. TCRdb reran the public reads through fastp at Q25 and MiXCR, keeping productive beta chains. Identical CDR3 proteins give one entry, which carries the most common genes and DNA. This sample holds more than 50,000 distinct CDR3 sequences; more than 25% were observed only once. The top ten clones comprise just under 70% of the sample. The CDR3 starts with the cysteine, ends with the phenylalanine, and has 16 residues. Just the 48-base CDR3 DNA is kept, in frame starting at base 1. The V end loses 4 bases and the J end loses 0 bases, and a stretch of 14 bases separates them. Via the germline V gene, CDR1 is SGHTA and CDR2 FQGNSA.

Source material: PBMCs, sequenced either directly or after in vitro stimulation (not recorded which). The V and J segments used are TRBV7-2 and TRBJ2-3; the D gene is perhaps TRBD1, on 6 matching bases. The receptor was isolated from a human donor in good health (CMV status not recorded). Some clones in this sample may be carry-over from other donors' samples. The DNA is TGTGCCAGCAGCTCAGGTGGGGGCTCTAGCACAGATACGCAGTATTTT. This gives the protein CASSSGGGSSTDTQYF.